One sample yielded the 25 T cell receptor beta chains listed below, sequenced in a study of cytomegalovirus exposure and HLA in healthy donors. This PCR relied on a set of 60 Vbeta primers and 13 Jbeta primers. Assay used: immunoSEQ multiplex PCR; TCRdb lists only in-frame clones, some missing. The table lists 200,000 or so clones, 85% of them singletons. The specimen sequenced was PBMCs. These receptors were obtained from a human donor in good health.

This chain uses TRBV18 with TRBJ1-1; 7 positions agree with TRBD1. From germline, CDR1 is KGHSH and CDR2 LQKENI. Trimming cost V 1 base and J 2 bases; bases outside gene matches: 10. The CDR3 spans 17 residues. As DNA, the CDR3 is TGTGCCAGCTCACCACGGGACAGCTTGGCGGCCAACACTGAAGCTTTCTTT. Translating gives CASSPRDSLAANTEAFF.

The rearrangement links TRBV4-1 to TRBJ2-4, with 10 bases identical to TRBD2. Germline V CDR1 and CDR2: MGHRA, YSYEKL. V was pared by 0 bases and J by 3 bases, with 2 bases of the junction left unmatched. The CDR3 sequence is 16 residues long. CDR3 loop: CASSQDPSGSKNIQYF. In DNA, the CDR3 is TGCGCCAGCAGCCAAGATCCTAGCGGGAGCAAAAACATTCAGTACTTC.

This clone appeared a few times. The chain is built from TRBV14 and TRBJ1-2; 8 bases align to TRBD1. Germline CDR1 is SGHDN and CDR2 is FVKESK. V shed 2 bases and J 2 bases; nucleotides not matched to a gene: 10. The CDR3 consists of 17 residues. The CDR3: CASSQRRTGLINYGYTF. The DNA for the CDR3 is TGTGCCAGCAGCCAAAGAAGGACAGGGTTAATAAACTATGGCTACACCTTC.

The CDR3 spells CASSLVSGSFDEQFF. As DNA, the CDR3 is TGTGCCAGCAGCTTAGTGAGCGGGAGTTTCGATGAGCAGTTCTTC. The chain employs TRBV13 and TRBJ2-1; 8 bases line up with TRBD2. V lost 1 base, J lost 8 bases, and 7 bases stayed unmatched. There are 15 residues in the CDR3. CDR1 and CDR2 (germline): PRHDT, FYEKMQ (reference sequence).

The V call is TRBV5-5, the J call TRBJ2-3, with a tentative D call TRBD1 (7 bases). This CDR3 is built from 16 residues. Trimming shortened V by 4 bases and J by 0 bases, and 15 bases separated the two germline ends. Germline lookup yields CDR1 SGHKS and CDR2 YYEKEE (reference sequence). CDR3 sequence: CASSPKPGGSTDTQYF. In DNA, the CDR3 is TGTGCCAGCAGCCCCAAACCAGGGGGGAGCACAGATACGCAGTATTTT.

This chain connects TRBV15 to TRBJ2-7; no clear D. Trimming removed 4 bases at V and 0 bases at J, with 13 bases between. The germline V gene has CDR1 LNHNV and CDR2 YYDKDF (reference sequence). This CDR3 is 15 amino acids long. CDR3 loop: CATSILYGSSYEQYF. The CDR3 nucleotides are TGTGCCACCAGCATATTATATGGCAGCTCCTACGAGCAGTACTTC.

Worth noting for this clone: One junction end does not reproduce the germline sequence, and a read error may be involved. The chain joins TRBV7-9 to TRBJ2-7, with 7 positions matching TRBD1. The CDR3 extends over 16 amino acids. Germline V lookup: CDR1 SEHNR, CDR2 FQNEAQ (reference sequence). The CDR3 DNA reads TGTTCCAGCAGCTTAGTTAGTTGGGACAGCCCCTACGAGCAGTACTTC. Translating gives CSSSLVSWDSPYEQYF.

This chain uses TRBV7-9 with TRBJ2-5, with 10 bases lining up with TRBD2. Germline V CDR1 and CDR2: SEHNR, FQNEAQ (reference sequence). The CDR3 extends over 16 amino acids. Trimming took 4 bases from V and 0 from J; bases not matched to a gene: 5. CDR3 DNA sequence: TGTGCCAGCAGCTCTTGGACTAGCGGAAACCAAGAGACCCAGTACTTC. This gives the protein CASSSWTSGNQETQYF.

This rearrangement joins TRBV4-3 to TRBJ2-7; no clear D. The CDR3 sequence is 16 residues long. The V end lost 0 bases, the J end lost 1 base, and 13 bases lay between the germline ends. Germline values: CDR1 LGHNA, CDR2 YSLEER. The CDR3 sequence is CASSQDQAESSYEQYF. The CDR3 DNA reads TGCGCCAGCAGCCAAGATCAGGCAGAGAGTTCCTACGAGCAGTACTTC.

The rearrangement links TRBV14 to TRBJ2-7; TRBD2 matches 9 bases. CDR1 SGHDN and CDR2 FVKESK come from the germline V gene. V dropped 4 bases and J dropped 4; count of bases not matched to a gene: 8. There are 15 residues in the CDR3. CDR3 region: CASSPTAGGWYEQYF. CDR3 in DNA: TGTGCCAGCAGCCCCACCGCGGGAGGGTGGTACGAGCAGTACTTC.

The V and J genes are TRBV2 and TRBJ2-1; 7 bases are a match to TRBD2. The germline gives CDR1 SNHLY, CDR2 FYNNEI. This CDR3 contains 18 residues. V lost 3 bases, J lost 3 bases, and 14 bases stayed unmatched. CDR3 region: CASSDKARREWDYNEQFF. The CDR3 DNA sequence: TGTGCCAGCAGTGATAAGGCGCGGCGGGAGTGGGACTACAATGAGCAGTTCTTC.

In DNA, the CDR3 is TGTGCCAGTAGTACCGGGACAGTCTCCTACGAGCAGTACTTC. This translates into CASSTGTVSYEQYF. The V gene is TRBV19, the J gene TRBJ2-7, with 7 bases identical to TRBD1. V lost 4 bases and J lost 0; bases outside the gene matches: 3. The CDR3 totals 14 residues. Germline CDR1 reads LNHDA; CDR2 reads SQIVND (reference sequence). The variable domain in full, completed from reference TRBV19 and TRBJ2-7, reads DGGITQSPKYLFRKEGQNVTLSCEQNLNHDAMYWYRQDPGQGLRLIYYSQIVNDFQKGDIAEGYSVSREKKESFPLTVTSAQKNPTAFYLCASSTGTVSYEQYFGPGTRLTVT.

The V call is TRBV6-1, the J call TRBJ2-2, with D perhaps matching TRBD2 (6 bases). The germline gives CDR1 MNHNS, CDR2 SASEGT. There are 15 residues in the CDR3. Between the trimmed V and J ends, which lost 6 bases and 1 base, there was a span of 12 bases. The CDR3 sequence: CASRWAGQNTGELFF. The CDR3 DNA is TGTGCCAGCAGGTGGGCGGGGCAGAACACCGGGGAGCTGTTTTTT.

The chain employs TRBV9 and TRBJ2-3; D call uncertain. Per germline, CDR1 SGDLS and CDR2 YYNGEE. Trimming removed 0 bases at V and 5 bases at J, with 7 bases between. CDR3 length: 13 residues. Here the CDR3 DNA reads TGTGCCAGCAGCGTAGCCGTAGAAGATACGCAGTATTTT. Translated, it gives CASSVAVEDTQYF. Together with reference TRBV9 and TRBJ2-3, the CDR3 gives the full variable domain: DSGVTQTPKHLITATGQRVTLRCSPRSGDLSVYWYQQSLDQGLQFLIQYYNGEERAKGNILERFSAQQFPDLHSELNLSSLELGDSALYFCASSVAVEDTQYFGPGTRLTVL.

The chain combines TRBV14 with TRBJ1-1, with D tentatively TRBD1 (6 bases). V gave up 1 base and J gave up 8 bases, with 8 bases separating them. Germline CDR1 is SGHDN and CDR2 is FVKESK. The CDR3 has 12 amino acids. Here the CDR3 reads CASSQGTVEAFF. CDR3 in DNA: TGTGCCAGCAGCCAAGGGACAGTAGAAGCTTTCTTT. The variable domain in full, completed from reference TRBV14 and TRBJ1-1, reads EAGVTQFPSHSVIEKGQTVTLRCDPISGHDNLYWYRRVMGKEIKFLLHFVKESKQDESGMPNNRFLAERTGGTYSTLKVQPAELEDSGVYFCASSQGTVEAFFGQGTRLTVV.

This chain links TRBV29-1 with TRBJ1-1, with D possibly being TRBD1 (6 bases). CDR1 is SQVTM, CDR2 ANQGSEA, per germline. The CDR3 has 16 amino acids. Trimming took off 4 bases at V and 0 bases at J, with 18 bases between the two ends. The CDR3 loop is CSVVGAPLVMNTEAFF. For the CDR3, the DNA is TGCAGCGTTGTGGGGGCTCCGCTGGTTATGAACACTGAAGCTTTCTTT.

This sequence joins TRBV15 and TRBJ1-2, with TRBD1 identical over 10 bases. This CDR3 spans 16 amino acids. The germline V gene encodes CDR1 LNHNV and CDR2 YYDKDF (reference sequence). The V gene end was trimmed by 5 bases and the J gene end by 3 bases; junction bases not matched to a gene: 9. The CDR3 nucleotides are TGTGCCACCAGCGATGGACGGACAGGGGGGGACTATGGCTACACCTTC. Its translation: CATSDGRTGGDYGYTF.

This chain uses TRBV29-1 with TRBJ2-2; D unclear. V lost 4 bases and J 4 bases, leaving 7 bases between the germline ends. The germline V gene has CDR1 SQVTM and CDR2 ANQGSEA. The CDR3 is 12 residues long. The CDR3 region is CSVVGVTGELFF. CDR3 coding DNA: TGCAGCGTTGTGGGCGTCACCGGGGAGCTGTTTTTT.

In its sample, this clone was seen once. The chain has TRBV18 and TRBJ2-1, with 7 bases lining up with TRBD1. J gave up 3 bases and V 3 bases, and 2 bases lay outside the gene matches. CDR3 length: 14 amino acids. Per germline, CDR1 KGHSH and CDR2 LQKENI. DNA for the CDR3: TGTGCCAGCTCACCCGGGACAGACTACAATGAGCAGTTCTTC. Residues: CASSPGTDYNEQFF.

The chain carries TRBV6-1 and TRBJ1-4; weak D call: TRBD1 (5 bases). CDR3 length: 16 amino acids. Germline V gives CDR1 MNHNS, CDR2 SASEGT. Trimming pared 4 bases from V and 1 base from J, leaving 13 bases between. The CDR3 region is CASSVQGVRTNEKLFF. The CDR3 region has the DNA TGTGCCAGCAGTGTCCAGGGTGTTCGAACTAATGAAAAACTGTTTTTT.

The V and J genes are TRBV15 and TRBJ2-4; TRBD1 matches 9 bases. Germline values: CDR1 LNHNV, CDR2 YYDKDF (reference sequence). The CDR3 is 17 amino acids. J lost 8 bases, V lost 5 bases, and 16 bases had no gene match. The CDR3 is CATSRPRVGTGLDIQYF. In DNA form, the CDR3 reads TGTGCCACCAGCCGTCCGAGGGTTGGGACAGGGCTCGACATTCAGTACTTC.

This clone was seen a handful of times. This chain links TRBV29-1 with TRBJ2-3; TRBD1 matches 7 bases. The V gene's germline CDR1 is SQVTM and CDR2 ANQGSEA. The CDR3 extends over 15 amino acids. V lost 7 bases, J lost 4 bases, and 14 bases stayed unmatched. In DNA form, the CDR3 reads TGCAGCGCCCGGGACGGAAGGGGGCGTTCAGATACGCAGTATTTT. Translated: CSARDGRGRSDTQYF.

This clone turned up a few times. V and J are TRBV6-5 and TRBJ2-5; maybe TRBD2 (6 bases). Deletions cut 6 bases from V and 3 bases from J, with 14 bases between. The germline CDR1 and CDR2 sequences are MNHEY and SVGAGI. The CDR3 is 14 residues long. CDR3 nucleotide sequence: TGTGCCAGCAGAGACGGGAGAATGGAAGAGACCCAGTACTTC. Its translation: CASRDGRMEETQYF.

This chain connects TRBV9 to TRBJ2-2, with TRBD2 identical over 7 bases. Germline-derived CDR1 and CDR2 are SGDLS and YYNGEE. CDR3 size: 16 residues. The trim removed 0 bases at V and 5 bases at J, leaving 7 bases unmatched. The CDR3 is CASSVEPAGITGELFF. CDR3 bases: TGTGCCAGCAGCGTAGAGCCAGCGGGAATAACCGGGGAGCTGTTTTTT.

The CDR3 region is CASSGLGGVQETQYF. CDR3 bases: TGTGCCAGCAGTGGACTCGGGGGGGTCCAAGAGACCCAGTACTTC. V usage is TRBV2 and J usage is TRBJ2-5, with 8 bases matching TRBD2. Germline values: CDR1 SNHLY, CDR2 FYNNEI. The CDR3 has 15 residues. The V segment lost 4 bases and the J segment 1 base; nucleotides outside the gene matches: 5.